A selection of T cell receptor beta chains follows, all from one sample in a study of radiation and T cells in renal cell carcinoma. Assay: immunoSEQ multiplex PCR; the TCRdb copy retains only in-frame clones and omits some. Of roughly 75,000 clones listed, 82% are singletons. The source was blood, collected from a patient whose treatment included radiotherapy and nephrectomy. Receptors were obtained from a man aged 55 to 69 with renal cell carcinoma. Both conserved end residues are part of each CDR3. The D gene is left open where the match is weak. The size of a clone is reported for some rows only, either as once, few or many, or as a class for expanded clones.

v_gene: TRBV13
d_gene: -
j_gene: TRBJ1-3
abundance: -
CDR3aa: CASTSWGTYPPSASGNTIYF

v_gene: TRBV6-1
d_gene: -
j_gene: TRBJ1-1
abundance: few
CDR3aa: CASSESGPGEAFF

v_gene: TRBV11-3
d_gene: -
j_gene: TRBJ2-5
abundance: -
CDR3aa: CASSPGVGRLGETQYF

v_gene: TRBV4-1
d_gene: TRBD2
j_gene: TRBJ2-7
abundance: -
CDR3aa: CASRRLAGGPRSYEQYF

v_gene: TRBV5-1
d_gene: -
j_gene: TRBJ2-3
abundance: -
CDR3aa: CASSLGVLTDTQYF

v_gene: TRBV5-8
d_gene: -
j_gene: TRBJ2-7
abundance: -
CDR3aa: CASSLQGSEGAYEQYF

v_gene: TRBV6-4
d_gene: -
j_gene: TRBJ2-2
abundance: -
CDR3aa: CASSLEAHTGELFF

v_gene: TRBV5-1
d_gene: -
j_gene: TRBJ2-4
abundance: -
CDR3aa: CAGSLSRENIQYF

v_gene: TRBV5-6
d_gene: TRBD2
j_gene: TRBJ2-7
abundance: -
CDR3aa: CASSAGLDSYEQYF

v_gene: TRBV5-1
d_gene: -
j_gene: TRBJ2-3
abundance: few
CDR3aa: CASRPRRHTDTQYF

v_gene: TRBV28
d_gene: -
j_gene: TRBJ2-7
abundance: -
CDR3aa: CASSLLSRAPYEQYF

v_gene: TRBV5-1
d_gene: -
j_gene: TRBJ1-4
abundance: -
CDR3aa: CASSLVDGGSEKLFF

v_gene: TRBV2
d_gene: -
j_gene: TRBJ2-5
abundance: once
CDR3aa: CASSEGADQETQYF

v_gene: TRBV13
d_gene: TRBD2
j_gene: TRBJ2-1
abundance: -
CDR3aa: CASSFFPGGSEQFF

v_gene: TRBV27
d_gene: TRBD2
j_gene: TRBJ2-1
abundance: -
CDR3aa: CASSLSSGSTYNEQFF

v_gene: TRBV23-1
d_gene: -
j_gene: TRBJ1-2
abundance: -
CDR3aa: CASSQSLTGNYGYTF

v_gene: TRBV4-1
d_gene: -
j_gene: TRBJ2-7
abundance: -
CDR3aa: CASSRGQAGGEQYF

v_gene: TRBV10-3
d_gene: -
j_gene: TRBJ1-4
abundance: -
CDR3aa: CAISLNSDEKLFF

v_gene: TRBV10-1
d_gene: -
j_gene: TRBJ2-5
abundance: -
CDR3aa: CASSEGRERTQYF

v_gene: TRBV27
d_gene: TRBD1
j_gene: TRBJ2-7
abundance: -
CDR3aa: CASSLVGGRQGADEQYF

v_gene: TRBV10-3
d_gene: TRBD2
j_gene: TRBJ2-7
abundance: -
CDR3aa: CAISESKRGTYEQYF

v_gene: TRBV28
d_gene: -
j_gene: TRBJ2-6
abundance: -
CDR3aa: CASSLLGGGASGANVLTF

v_gene: TRBV5-6
d_gene: TRBD2
j_gene: TRBJ2-2
abundance: -
CDR3aa: CASSLNLAGNTGELFF

v_gene: TRBV5-4
d_gene: -
j_gene: TRBJ1-2
abundance: -
CDR3aa: CASSLVGQVYGYTF

v_gene: TRBV5-6
d_gene: TRBD2
j_gene: TRBJ2-3
abundance: -
CDR3aa: CASSRGLAELTDTQYF

v_gene: TRBV5-4
d_gene: TRBD1
j_gene: TRBJ1-2
abundance: -
CDR3aa: CASSTGDGYTF

v_gene: TRBV18
d_gene: TRBD1
j_gene: TRBJ2-7
abundance: -
CDR3aa: CASSLKRDRYEQYF

v_gene: TRBV4-3
d_gene: TRBD2
j_gene: TRBJ2-7
abundance: -
CDR3aa: CASSLTLAGGPEEQYF

v_gene: TRBV10-2
d_gene: TRBD2
j_gene: TRBJ2-5
abundance: -
CDR3aa: CASIRGTSGQETQYF

v_gene: TRBV28
d_gene: -
j_gene: TRBJ2-1
abundance: -
CDR3aa: CASSTRYRGGTDEQFF

v_gene: TRBV29-1
d_gene: -
j_gene: TRBJ2-5
abundance: -
CDR3aa: CSVDGGVRGETQYF

v_gene: TRBV5-1
d_gene: -
j_gene: TRBJ1-2
abundance: -
CDR3aa: CASSLAGNYGYTF

v_gene: TRBV5-1
d_gene: TRBD1
j_gene: TRBJ1-2
abundance: once
CDR3aa: CASSLVGQQNYGYTF

v_gene: TRBV29-1
d_gene: -
j_gene: -
abundance: -
CDR3aa: CSVAGNYEQYF

v_gene: TRBV4-3
d_gene: -
j_gene: TRBJ2-3
abundance: -
CDR3aa: CASSQPAYPSTDTQYF

v_gene: TRBV2
d_gene: -
j_gene: TRBJ1-3
abundance: -
CDR3aa: CASTRTGNTIYF

v_gene: TRBV10-2
d_gene: -
j_gene: TRBJ2-7
abundance: many
CDR3aa: CASGTYEQYF

v_gene: TRBV30
d_gene: -
j_gene: TRBJ1-5
abundance: -
CDR3aa: CASATGSNQPQHF

v_gene: TRBV19
d_gene: -
j_gene: TRBJ2-7
abundance: -
CDR3aa: CASSPSLATEQYF

v_gene: TRBV7-2
d_gene: TRBD2
j_gene: TRBJ2-4
abundance: -
CDR3aa: CASSPTSGSYIQYF

v_gene: TRBV28
d_gene: -
j_gene: TRBJ2-5
abundance: -
CDR3aa: CASSRRGREETQYF

v_gene: TRBV9
d_gene: TRBD1
j_gene: TRBJ1-1
abundance: -
CDR3aa: CASSPWDSPAFF

v_gene: TRBV9
d_gene: TRBD2
j_gene: TRBJ2-7
abundance: -
CDR3aa: CASSPTSGSGYEQYF

v_gene: TRBV6-5
d_gene: -
j_gene: TRBJ1-5
abundance: once
CDR3aa: CASSAASNQPQHF

v_gene: TRBV7-6
d_gene: -
j_gene: TRBJ2-7
abundance: few
CDR3aa: CASSPGISYEQYF

v_gene: TRBV7-9
d_gene: -
j_gene: TRBJ2-7
abundance: -
CDR3aa: CASRRTATAGGGSEQYF

v_gene: TRBV19
d_gene: TRBD2
j_gene: TRBJ2-3
abundance: -
CDR3aa: CASSISGPSGSADTQYF

v_gene: TRBV19
d_gene: TRBD2
j_gene: TRBJ2-7
abundance: -
CDR3aa: CASSIETSGAFYEQYF

v_gene: TRBV4-2
d_gene: TRBD1
j_gene: TRBJ2-7
abundance: few
CDR3aa: CASSQDPAGGGYEQYF

v_gene: TRBV5-1
d_gene: -
j_gene: TRBJ2-6
abundance: few
CDR3aa: CASSLGLGSGANVLTF

v_gene: TRBV5-1
d_gene: -
j_gene: TRBJ2-5
abundance: -
CDR3aa: CASSLPGNQETQYF

v_gene: TRBV19
d_gene: -
j_gene: TRBJ2-1
abundance: once
CDR3aa: CASRRRLGQGNEQFF

v_gene: TRBV7-9
d_gene: -
j_gene: TRBJ2-3
abundance: -
CDR3aa: CASSFTWGTTDTQYF

v_gene: TRBV19
d_gene: -
j_gene: TRBJ2-1
abundance: -
CDR3aa: CASTASSSSYNEQFF

v_gene: TRBV27
d_gene: TRBD1
j_gene: TRBJ2-1
abundance: -
CDR3aa: CASSLMTGTGTYNEQFF